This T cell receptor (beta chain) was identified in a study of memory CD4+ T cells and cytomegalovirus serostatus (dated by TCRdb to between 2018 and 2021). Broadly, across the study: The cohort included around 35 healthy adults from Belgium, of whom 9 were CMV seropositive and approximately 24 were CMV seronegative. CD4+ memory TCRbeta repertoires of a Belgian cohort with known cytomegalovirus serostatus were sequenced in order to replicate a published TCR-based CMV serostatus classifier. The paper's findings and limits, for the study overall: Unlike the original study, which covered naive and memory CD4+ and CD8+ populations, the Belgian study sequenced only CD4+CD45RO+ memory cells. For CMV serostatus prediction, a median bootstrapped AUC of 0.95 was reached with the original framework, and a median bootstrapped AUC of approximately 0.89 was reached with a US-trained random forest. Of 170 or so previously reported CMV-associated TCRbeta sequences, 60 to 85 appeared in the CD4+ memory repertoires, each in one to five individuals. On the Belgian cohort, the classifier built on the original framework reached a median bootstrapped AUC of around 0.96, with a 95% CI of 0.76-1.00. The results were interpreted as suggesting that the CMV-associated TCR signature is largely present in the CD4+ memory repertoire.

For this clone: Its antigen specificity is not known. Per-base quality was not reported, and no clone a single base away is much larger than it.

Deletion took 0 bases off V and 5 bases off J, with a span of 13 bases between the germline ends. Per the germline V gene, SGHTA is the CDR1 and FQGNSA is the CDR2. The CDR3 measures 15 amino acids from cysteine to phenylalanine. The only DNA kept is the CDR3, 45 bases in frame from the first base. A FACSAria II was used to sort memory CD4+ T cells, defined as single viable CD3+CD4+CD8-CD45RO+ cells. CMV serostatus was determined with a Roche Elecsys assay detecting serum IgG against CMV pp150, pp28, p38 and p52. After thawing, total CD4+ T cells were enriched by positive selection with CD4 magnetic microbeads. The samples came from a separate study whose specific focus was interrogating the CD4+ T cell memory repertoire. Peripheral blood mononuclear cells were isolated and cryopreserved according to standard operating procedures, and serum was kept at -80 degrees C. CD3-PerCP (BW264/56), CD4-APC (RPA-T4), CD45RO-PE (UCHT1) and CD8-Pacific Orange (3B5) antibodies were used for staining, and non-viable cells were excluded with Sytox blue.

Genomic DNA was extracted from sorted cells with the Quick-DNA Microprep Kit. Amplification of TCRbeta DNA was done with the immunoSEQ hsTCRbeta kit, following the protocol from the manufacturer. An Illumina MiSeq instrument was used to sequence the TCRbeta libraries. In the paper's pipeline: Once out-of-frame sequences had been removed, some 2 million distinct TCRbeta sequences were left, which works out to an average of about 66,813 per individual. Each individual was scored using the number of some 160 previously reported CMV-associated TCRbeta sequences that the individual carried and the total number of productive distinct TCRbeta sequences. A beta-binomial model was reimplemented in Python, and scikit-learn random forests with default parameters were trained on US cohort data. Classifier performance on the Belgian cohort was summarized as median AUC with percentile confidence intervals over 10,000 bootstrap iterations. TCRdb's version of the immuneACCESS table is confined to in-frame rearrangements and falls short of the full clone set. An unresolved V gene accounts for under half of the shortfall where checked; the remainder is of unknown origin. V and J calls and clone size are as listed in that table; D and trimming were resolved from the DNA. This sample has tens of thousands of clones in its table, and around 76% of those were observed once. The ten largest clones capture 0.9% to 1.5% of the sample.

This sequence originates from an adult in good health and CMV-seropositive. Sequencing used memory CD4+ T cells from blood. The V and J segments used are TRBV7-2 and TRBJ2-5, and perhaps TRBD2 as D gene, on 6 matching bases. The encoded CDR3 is CASSLALRGGETQYF. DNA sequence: TGTGCCAGCAGCTTAGCTCTGCGGGGAGGTGAGACCCAGTACTTC. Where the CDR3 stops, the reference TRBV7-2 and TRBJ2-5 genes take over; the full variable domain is GAGVSQSPSNKVTEKGKDVELRCDPISGHTALYWYRQSLGQGLEFLIYFQGNSAPDKSGLPSDRFSAERTGGSVSTLTIQRTQQEDSAVYLCASSLALRGGETQYFGPGTRLLVL.